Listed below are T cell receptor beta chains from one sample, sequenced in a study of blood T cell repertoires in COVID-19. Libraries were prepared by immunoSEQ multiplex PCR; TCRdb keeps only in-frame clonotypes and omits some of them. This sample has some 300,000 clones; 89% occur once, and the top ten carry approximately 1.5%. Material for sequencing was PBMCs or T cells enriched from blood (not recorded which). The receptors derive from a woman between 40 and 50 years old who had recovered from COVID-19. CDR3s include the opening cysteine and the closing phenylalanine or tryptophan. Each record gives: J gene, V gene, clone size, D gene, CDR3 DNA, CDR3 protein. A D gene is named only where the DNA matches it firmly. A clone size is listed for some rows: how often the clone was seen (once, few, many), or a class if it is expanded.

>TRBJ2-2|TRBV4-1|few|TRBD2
TGCGCCAGCAGCCGGGCAGGGACTAGCGGGGTCACCGGGGAGCTGTTTTTT
CASSRAGTSGVTGELFF
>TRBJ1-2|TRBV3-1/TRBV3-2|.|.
TGTGCCAGCAGCCAAGCTGGGGCATGGGGAGGCGGCTACACCTTC
CASSQAGAWGGGYTF
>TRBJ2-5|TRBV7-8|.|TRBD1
TGTGCCAGCAGCCCCCGGACAGGGGTGGAGACCCAGTACTTC
CASSPRTGVETQYF
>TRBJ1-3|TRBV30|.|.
TGTGCCTGGAGTGTGGGGGCAACCCGGAACACCATATATTTT
CAWSVGATRNTIYF
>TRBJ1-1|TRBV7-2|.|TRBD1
TGTGCCAGCAGCTCACAGGGGGGGAACACTGAAGCTTTCTTT
CASSSQGGNTEAFF
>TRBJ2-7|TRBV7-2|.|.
TGTGCCAGCAGCTCCTACCGACAGGACTCCTACGAGCAGTACTTC
CASSSYRQDSYEQYF
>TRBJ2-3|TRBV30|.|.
TGTGCCTGGAGTGTTCTCACAGATACGCAGTATTTT
CAWSVLTDTQYF
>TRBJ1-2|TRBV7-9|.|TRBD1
TGTGCCAGCACAATAAGAGCCGGGACAGGGACTTCCTACACCTTC
CASTIRAGTGTSYTF
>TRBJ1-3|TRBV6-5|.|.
TGTGCCAGCAGTTATACGCGTTCTGGAAACACCATATATTTT
CASSYTRSGNTIYF
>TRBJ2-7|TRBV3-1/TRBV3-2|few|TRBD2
TGTGCCAGCAGCCAAGGGGAGCGGGGCCAGAGCTCCTACGAGCAGTACTTC
CASSQGERGQSSYEQYF
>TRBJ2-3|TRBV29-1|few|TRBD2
TGCAGCGTTGAAGATGGACTAGCTGTCTCAGATACGCAGTATTTT
CSVEDGLAVSDTQYF
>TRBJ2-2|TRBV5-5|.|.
TGTGCCAGCAGCTTGCAGGCGAGGGCGACCGGGGAGCTGTTTTTT
CASSLQARATGELFF
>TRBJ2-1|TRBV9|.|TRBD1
TGTGCCAGCAGCCTTCGCCGGGACAGGGGGTCTGAGCAGTTCTTC
CASSLRRDRGSEQFF
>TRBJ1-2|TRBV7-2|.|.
TGTGCCAGCAGCTCGGACACTTACTATGGCTACACCTTC
CASSSDTYYGYTF
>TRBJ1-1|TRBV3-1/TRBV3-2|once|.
TGTGCCAGCAGCCTACGGGGGGGCACTGAAGCTTTCTTT
CASSLRGGTEAFF
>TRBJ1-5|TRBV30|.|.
TGTGCCTGGAGTACGGGGAACAGCTACAATCAGCCCCAGCATTTT
CAWSTGNSYNQPQHF
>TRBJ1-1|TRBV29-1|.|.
TGCAGCGTTGATCGGGGGGGTCTAGGGAACACTGAAGCTTTCTTT
CSVDRGGLGNTEAFF
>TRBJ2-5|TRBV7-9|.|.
TGTGCCAGCAGCTTTGGAGGGGAGACCCAGTACTTC
CASSFGGETQYF
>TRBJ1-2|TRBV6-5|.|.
TGTGCCAGCAGTTCCCCCCGCAGGGTCTATGGCTACACCTTT
CASSSPRRVYGYTF
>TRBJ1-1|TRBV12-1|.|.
TGTGCCAGCAGTTATCCGGGACAGGGGATCGACACTGAAGCTTTCTTT
CASSYPGQGIDTEAFF
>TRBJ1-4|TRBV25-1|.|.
TGTGCCAGCAGTGGGATGGGGCGTACTGAAAAACTGTTTTTT
CASSGMGRTEKLFF
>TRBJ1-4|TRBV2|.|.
TGTGCCAGCAGTGGTCTTGGGGCAAGGGATGAAAAACTGTTTTTT
CASSGLGARDEKLFF
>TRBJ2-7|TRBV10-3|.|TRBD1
TGTGCCATCAGCTTTGGACAGGGCGAAGCCTACGAGCAGTACTTC
CAISFGQGEAYEQYF
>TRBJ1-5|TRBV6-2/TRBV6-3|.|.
TGTGCCAGCAGTCTAGATGCTAATAGCAATCAGCCCCAGCATTTT
CASSLDANSNQPQHF
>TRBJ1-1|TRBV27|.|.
TGTGCCAGCACCTCCGTTTACAGGGAGGGGGACACTGAAGCTTTCTTT
CASTSVYREGDTEAFF
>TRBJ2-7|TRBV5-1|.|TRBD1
TGCGCCAGCAGCCCTTGGGCGGCAGGGGGCAGCTACGAGCAGTACTTC
CASSPWAAGGSYEQYF
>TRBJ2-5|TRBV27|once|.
TGTGCCAGGGCCGCTTACCAAGAGACCCAGTACTTC
CARAAYQETQYF
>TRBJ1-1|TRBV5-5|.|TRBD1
TGTGCCAGCAGCTTGGGGCAGGGGGTCTTGAACACTGAAGCTTTCTTT
CASSLGQGVLNTEAFF
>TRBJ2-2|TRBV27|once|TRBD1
TGTGCCAGCAGTTTGAACCGGGACAGGGTGACCGGGGAGCTGTTTTTT
CASSLNRDRVTGELFF
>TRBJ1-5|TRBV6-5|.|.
TGTGCCAGCAGTTTTGGCAGCAATCAGCCCCAGCATTTT
CASSFGSNQPQHF
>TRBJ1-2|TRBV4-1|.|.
TGCGCCAGCAGTCCCGACGGAGTCTCTAACTATGGCTACACCTTC
CASSPDGVSNYGYTF
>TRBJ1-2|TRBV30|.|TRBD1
TGTGCCTGGAGTGAAGGGACAGGGGGCCTCTATGGCTACACCTTC
CAWSEGTGGLYGYTF
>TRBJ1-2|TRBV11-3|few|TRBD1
TGTGCCAGCAGCTTAGATCGCCTCCGGGACAGGGGGGGGTGGAACTATGGCTACACCTTC
CASSLDRLRDRGGWNYGYTF
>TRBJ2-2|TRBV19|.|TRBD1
TGTGCCAGTACCCCGGGGACAGGGAACACCGGGGAGCTGTTTTTT
CASTPGTGNTGELFF
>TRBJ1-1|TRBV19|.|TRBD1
TGTGCCAGTAGCTTAAACAGGGGAGGCACTGAAGCTTTCTTT
CASSLNRGGTEAFF
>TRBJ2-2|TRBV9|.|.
TGTGCCAGCAGCTCGACTGGAAACACCGGGGAGCTGTTTTTT
CASSSTGNTGELFF
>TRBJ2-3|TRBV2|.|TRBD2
TGTGCCAGCAGTGCCGCTAGCGGGGGAGATACGCAGTATTTT
CASSAASGGDTQYF
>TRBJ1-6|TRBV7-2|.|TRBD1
TGTGCCAGCAGCTCTGGTGGGACAGGGGTCTATAATTCACCCCTCCACTTT
CASSSGGTGVYNSPLHF
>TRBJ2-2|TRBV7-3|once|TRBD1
TGTGCCAGCAGCTTAGACCCGGGACAGACAAACACCGGGGAGCTGTTTTTT
CASSLDPGQTNTGELFF
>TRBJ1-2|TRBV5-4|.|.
TGTGCCAGCAGCTCCCCATCTCGGCGGACGGGAGGCTACACCTTC
CASSSPSRRTGGYTF
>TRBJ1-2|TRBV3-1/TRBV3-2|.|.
TGTGCCAGCAGCCAACGGACAGAAGTCTATGGCTACACCTTC
CASSQRTEVYGYTF
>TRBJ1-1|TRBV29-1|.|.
TGCAGCCCTCGGCGGGCCCAGAACACTGAAGCTTTCTTT
CSPRRAQNTEAFF
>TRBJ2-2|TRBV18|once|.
TGTGCCAGCTCTGAGGGGAACACCGGGGAGCTGTTTTTT
CASSEGNTGELFF
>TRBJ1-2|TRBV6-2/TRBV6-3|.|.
TGTGCCAGCAGTTACGGATGGAGGCCCAGATCAGGCTACACCTTC
CASSYGWRPRSGYTF
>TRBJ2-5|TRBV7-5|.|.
TGTGCCAGAAGCTCCAGGACTAGCTGTTGCCAAGAGACCCAGTACTTC
CARSSRTSCCQETQYF
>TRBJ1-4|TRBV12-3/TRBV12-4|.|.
TGTGCCAGCAGAATAGGGGCAGCTGAAAAACTGTTTTTT
CASRIGAAEKLFF